The entry below gives a single TCR beta chain sequence along with its context. Trimming stripped 5 bases from V and 4 bases from J, with 14 bases between. The length of the CDR3 is 15 residues. The germline CDR1 and CDR2 sequences are SEHNR and FQNEAQ (reference sequence). This sample was taken from a study of blood T cell repertoires in COVID-19. TCRdb keeps only in-frame clones here, not all; method: immunoSEQ multiplex PCR. The sample has some 83,000 clones; 70% to 90% are singletons. Sequenced: peripheral blood. V is TRBV7-9 and J is TRBJ2-2, with a possible D match to TRBD2 (6 bases). This TCR came from a man at least 80 years old with active or convalescent COVID-19. For the CDR3, the DNA is TGTGCCAGCAGCCCAAGGGAGGACCTCACCGGGGAGCTGTTTTTT. It codes for CASSPREDLTGELFF.